This T cell receptor (beta chain) was identified during a study of response to subunit inactivated influenza vaccine. Study results and limitations: Few additional T cells are recruited per seasonal influenza vaccination, authors suggested.

Regarding this clonotype: Its cognate antigen is unknown.

Per germline, CDR1 SEHNR and CDR2 FQNEAQ (reference sequence). The CDR3 is made up of 16 amino acids. The V segment lost 1 base and the J segment 9 bases; nucleotides outside the gene matches: 9. TCRdb used MiXCR to reprocess the RT-PCR reads, holding one entry per CDR3 protein. Of roughly 160,000 distinct CDR3 sequences listed, approximately 10% are singletons. This chain connects TRBV7-9 to TRBJ2-1; 10 bases are a match to TRBD2. The starting material was non-naive T cells sorted from PBMCs, obtained more than 35 days after vaccination. The sequence was collected from a man aged 45-60 years who received an inactivated influenza vaccine. The CDR3 loop reads CASSLGILAGVSEQFF. DNA for the CDR3: TGTGCCAGCAGCTTAGGGATTCTAGCGGGAGTGAGTGAGCAGTTCTTC.